What follows are 4 T cell receptor beta chains derived from one specimen sequenced in a study of cytomegalovirus exposure and HLA in healthy donors (dated by TCRdb to the late 2010s). Libraries were prepared through the immunoSEQ multiplex PCR assay. What TCRdb holds here is the immuneACCESS table cut down to in-frame rearrangements. Part of the clones is not present; checked against another copy, under half of the missing clones reflect an unresolved V gene, and the others are unexplained. The sample table shows 150,000 to 200,000 clones, and roughly 91% are seen once. The ten largest clones take up around 3.8% of the sample. Sequenced sample: PBMCs. The origin of the receptors is a man younger than 35 in good health and CMV-seropositive.

V and J are TRBV5-4 and TRBJ2-7; TRBD1 aligns across 8 bases. Germline V gene data show CDR1 as SGHNT and CDR2 as YYREEE (reference sequence). This CDR3 has 14 residues. With V trimmed by 4 bases and J by 0 bases, 3 bases remained unmatched. The DNA for the CDR3 is TGTGCCAGCAGCCGACAGGGGTTCTCCTACGAGCAGTACTTC. It translates to CASSRQGFSYEQYF.

The chain employs TRBV4-2 and TRBJ1-2; D is possibly TRBD1 (5 bases). Germline V CDR1 and CDR2: LGHNA, YNFKEQ. This CDR3 is built from 15 residues. V lost 1 base to trimming and J lost 2 bases, with 11 bases between them. The CDR3 nucleotides are TGTGCCAGCAGCCAAGCCGGGGGGAGAAACTATGGCTACACCTTC. This gives the protein CASSQAGGRNYGYTF.

V usage is TRBV7-8 and J usage is TRBJ2-3; 9 nucleotides line up with TRBD1. V dropped 1 base and J dropped 4; count of bases not matched to a gene: 0. Germline V gene lookup returns CDR1 SGHVS and CDR2 FQNEAQ. The CDR3 spans 14 residues. CDR3 DNA sequence: TGTGCCAGCAGCTTAGGGACAGGGGCAGATACGCAGTATTTT. As protein: CASSLGTGADTQYF.

This clone has just one count. The chain combines TRBV10-2 with TRBJ1-4; 9 nucleotides match TRBD1. The J segment lost 8 bases and the V segment lost 6 bases, leaving 1 base of the junction unmatched. There are 12 residues in the CDR3. Per germline, CDR1 WSHSY and CDR2 SAAADI. The CDR3 DNA reads TGCGCCAGCAGGGGACAGGGCGAAAAACTGTTTTTT. Its protein product is CASRGQGEKLFF.